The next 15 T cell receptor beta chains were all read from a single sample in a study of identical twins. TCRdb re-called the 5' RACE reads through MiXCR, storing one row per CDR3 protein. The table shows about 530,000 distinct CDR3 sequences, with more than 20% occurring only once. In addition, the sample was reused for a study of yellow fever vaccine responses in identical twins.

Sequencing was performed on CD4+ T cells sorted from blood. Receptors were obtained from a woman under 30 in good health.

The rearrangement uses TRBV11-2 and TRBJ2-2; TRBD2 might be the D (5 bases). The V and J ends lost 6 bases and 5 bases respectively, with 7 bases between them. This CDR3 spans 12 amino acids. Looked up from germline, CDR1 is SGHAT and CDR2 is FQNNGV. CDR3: CASREGTGELFF. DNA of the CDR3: TGTGCCAGCAGAGAGGGTACCGGGGAGCTGTTTTTT.

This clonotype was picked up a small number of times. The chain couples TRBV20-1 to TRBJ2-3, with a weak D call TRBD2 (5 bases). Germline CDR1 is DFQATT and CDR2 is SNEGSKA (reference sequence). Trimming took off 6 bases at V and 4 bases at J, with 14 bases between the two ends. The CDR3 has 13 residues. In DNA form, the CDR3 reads TGCAGTGCCCTAGCTGTTGGGGCAGATACGCAGTATTTT. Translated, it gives CSALAVGADTQYF.

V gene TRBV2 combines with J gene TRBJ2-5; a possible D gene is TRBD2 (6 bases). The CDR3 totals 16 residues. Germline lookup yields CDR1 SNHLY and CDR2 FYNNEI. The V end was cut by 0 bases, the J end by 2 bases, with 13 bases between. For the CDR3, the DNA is TGTGCCAGCAGTGAAGCTCAGGGACTGTATCAAGAGACCCAGTACTTC. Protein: CASSEAQGLYQETQYF.

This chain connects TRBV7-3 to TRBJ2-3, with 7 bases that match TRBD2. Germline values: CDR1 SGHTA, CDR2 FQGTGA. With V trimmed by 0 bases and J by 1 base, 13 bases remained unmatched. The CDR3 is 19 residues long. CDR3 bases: TGTGCCAGCAGCTTAACTATGACTAGCCGTCTAGTTCGCACAGATACGCAGTATTTT. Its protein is CASSLTMTSRLVRTDTQYF.

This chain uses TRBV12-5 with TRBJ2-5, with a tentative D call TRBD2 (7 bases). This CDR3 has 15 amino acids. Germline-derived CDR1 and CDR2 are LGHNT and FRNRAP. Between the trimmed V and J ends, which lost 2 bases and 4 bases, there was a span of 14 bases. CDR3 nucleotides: TGTGCTAGTGGTTTGCCTCAGGGGAGGGGAGAGACCCAGTACTTC. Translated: CASGLPQGRGETQYF.

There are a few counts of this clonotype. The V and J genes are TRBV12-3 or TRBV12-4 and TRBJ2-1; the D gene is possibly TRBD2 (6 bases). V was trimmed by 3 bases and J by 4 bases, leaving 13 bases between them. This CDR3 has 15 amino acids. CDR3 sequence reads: CASSFLVGGYNEQFF. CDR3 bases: TGTGCCAGCAGTTTTTTAGTAGGAGGGTACAATGAGCAGTTCTTC.

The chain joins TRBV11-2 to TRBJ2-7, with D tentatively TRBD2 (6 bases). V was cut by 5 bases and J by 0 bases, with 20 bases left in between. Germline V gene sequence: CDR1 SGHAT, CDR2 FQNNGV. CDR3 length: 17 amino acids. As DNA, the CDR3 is TGTGCCAGCAGCCCTAGGGTGTCGGGAGACAGCTCCTACGAGCAGTACGTC. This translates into CASSPRVSGDSSYEQYV.

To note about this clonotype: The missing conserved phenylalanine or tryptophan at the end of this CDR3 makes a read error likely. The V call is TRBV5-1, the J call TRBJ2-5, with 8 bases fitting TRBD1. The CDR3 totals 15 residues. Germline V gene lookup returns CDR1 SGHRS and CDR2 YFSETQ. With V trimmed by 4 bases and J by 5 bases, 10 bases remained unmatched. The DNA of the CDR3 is TGCGCCAGCAGCCCGGGGGACAGGAGAGGCGAGACCCAGTACTTA. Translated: CASSPGDRRGETQYL.

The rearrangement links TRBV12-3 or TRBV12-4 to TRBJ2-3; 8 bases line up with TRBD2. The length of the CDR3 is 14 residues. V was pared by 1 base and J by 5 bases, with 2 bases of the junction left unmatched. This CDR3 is CASSLERGKDTQYF. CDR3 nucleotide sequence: TGTGCCAGCAGTTTAGAGCGGGGGAAAGATACGCAGTATTTT.

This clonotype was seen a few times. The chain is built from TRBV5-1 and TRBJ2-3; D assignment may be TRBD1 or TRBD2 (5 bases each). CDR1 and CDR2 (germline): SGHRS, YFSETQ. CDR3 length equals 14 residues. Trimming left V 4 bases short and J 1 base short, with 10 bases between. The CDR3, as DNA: TGCGCCAGCAGCGCCGGGGCCCGCACAGATACGCAGTATTTT. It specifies CASSAGARTDTQYF.

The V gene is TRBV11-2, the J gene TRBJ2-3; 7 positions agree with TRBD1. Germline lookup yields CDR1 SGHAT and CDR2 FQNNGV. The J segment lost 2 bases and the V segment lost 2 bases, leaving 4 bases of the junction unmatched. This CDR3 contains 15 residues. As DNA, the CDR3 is TGTGCCAGCAGCTTACTGGGACAGTCCACAGATACGCAGTATTTT. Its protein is CASSLLGQSTDTQYF.

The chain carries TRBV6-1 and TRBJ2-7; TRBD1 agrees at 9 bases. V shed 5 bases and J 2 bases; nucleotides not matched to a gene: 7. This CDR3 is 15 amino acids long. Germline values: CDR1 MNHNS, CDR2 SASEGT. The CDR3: CASSLPQGAAYEQYF. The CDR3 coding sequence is TGTGCCAGCAGTCTCCCACAGGGGGCGGCCTACGAGCAGTACTTC.

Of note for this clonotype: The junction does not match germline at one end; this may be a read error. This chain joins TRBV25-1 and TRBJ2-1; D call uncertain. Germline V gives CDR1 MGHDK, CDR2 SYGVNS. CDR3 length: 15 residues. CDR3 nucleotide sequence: TGTGCCAGCAGTGGGGCTCTGGGAACCTACGATGAGCAGTTCTTC. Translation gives CASSGALGTYDEQFF.

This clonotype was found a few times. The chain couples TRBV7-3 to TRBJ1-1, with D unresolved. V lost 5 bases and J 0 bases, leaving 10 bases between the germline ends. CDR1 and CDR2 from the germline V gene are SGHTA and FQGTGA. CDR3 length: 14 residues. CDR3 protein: CASSAGRMNTEAFF. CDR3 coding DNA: TGTGCCAGCAGCGCCGGACGGATGAACACTGAAGCTTTCTTT.

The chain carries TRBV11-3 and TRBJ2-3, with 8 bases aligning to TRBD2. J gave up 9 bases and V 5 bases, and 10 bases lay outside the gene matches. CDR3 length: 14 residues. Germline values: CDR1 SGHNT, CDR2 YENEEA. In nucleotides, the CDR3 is TGTGCCAGCAGCCCGGGGGGGGGAACACCCACGCAGTATTTT. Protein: CASSPGGGTPTQYF.